This T cell receptor (beta chain) was captured in a study of cytomegalovirus exposure and HLA in healthy donors. Regarding the study as a whole: Earlier findings revealed that most TCR beta V segments proved productive either about 90% or about 30% of the time.

V trimming: 4 bases; J trimming: 0 bases; junction bases outside the gene matches: 12. CDR3 length equals 18 residues. Germline lookup yields CDR1 LGHNA and CDR2 YSLEER. The PCR was carried out with 60 Vbeta primers and 13 Jbeta primers. This table comes from immunoSEQ multiplex PCR, and its TCRdb copy is limited to in-frame clones, with some not included. The sample has under 200,000 clones, 75% to 90% seen once. The sample holds a few counts of this clone. Its target is not known. The V call is TRBV4-3, the J call TRBJ2-1; 7 bases map to TRBD1. The sequence derives from a human donor in good health. Source material: PBMCs. CDR3 nucleotide sequence: TGCGCCAGCAGCCCTAAAAGGACAGGACAAAGCTCCTACAATGAGCAGTTCTTC. Its translation is CASSPKRTGQSSYNEQFF.